This TCR beta chain was documented in a study of T cells in women clearing cervical HPV infection. Here immunoSEQ multiplex PCR was the method, and the copy in TCRdb shows in-frame clones only, minus some. The sample features around 39,000 clones, with about 5.8% in its top ten. Notes on this clone: The CDR3 end lies 3 residues beyond the end of the read and is filled in from the germline J gene.

The CDR3 loop spans 15 amino acids. CDR1 is GTSNPN and CDR2 is SVGIG in the germline V gene (reference sequence). The rearrangement links TRBV30 to TRBJ2-3; TRBD2 might be the D (5 bases). Source material: blood buffy coat. This TCR came from a woman aged 18 to 75 with a cervical HPV16 infection that either progressed to CIN3+ or cleared (not recorded which). The CDR3 region is CAWSRAEVPGETQYF. CDR3 DNA (partial): TGTGCCTGGTCTCGAGCGGAAGTCCCAGGAGAGACG.